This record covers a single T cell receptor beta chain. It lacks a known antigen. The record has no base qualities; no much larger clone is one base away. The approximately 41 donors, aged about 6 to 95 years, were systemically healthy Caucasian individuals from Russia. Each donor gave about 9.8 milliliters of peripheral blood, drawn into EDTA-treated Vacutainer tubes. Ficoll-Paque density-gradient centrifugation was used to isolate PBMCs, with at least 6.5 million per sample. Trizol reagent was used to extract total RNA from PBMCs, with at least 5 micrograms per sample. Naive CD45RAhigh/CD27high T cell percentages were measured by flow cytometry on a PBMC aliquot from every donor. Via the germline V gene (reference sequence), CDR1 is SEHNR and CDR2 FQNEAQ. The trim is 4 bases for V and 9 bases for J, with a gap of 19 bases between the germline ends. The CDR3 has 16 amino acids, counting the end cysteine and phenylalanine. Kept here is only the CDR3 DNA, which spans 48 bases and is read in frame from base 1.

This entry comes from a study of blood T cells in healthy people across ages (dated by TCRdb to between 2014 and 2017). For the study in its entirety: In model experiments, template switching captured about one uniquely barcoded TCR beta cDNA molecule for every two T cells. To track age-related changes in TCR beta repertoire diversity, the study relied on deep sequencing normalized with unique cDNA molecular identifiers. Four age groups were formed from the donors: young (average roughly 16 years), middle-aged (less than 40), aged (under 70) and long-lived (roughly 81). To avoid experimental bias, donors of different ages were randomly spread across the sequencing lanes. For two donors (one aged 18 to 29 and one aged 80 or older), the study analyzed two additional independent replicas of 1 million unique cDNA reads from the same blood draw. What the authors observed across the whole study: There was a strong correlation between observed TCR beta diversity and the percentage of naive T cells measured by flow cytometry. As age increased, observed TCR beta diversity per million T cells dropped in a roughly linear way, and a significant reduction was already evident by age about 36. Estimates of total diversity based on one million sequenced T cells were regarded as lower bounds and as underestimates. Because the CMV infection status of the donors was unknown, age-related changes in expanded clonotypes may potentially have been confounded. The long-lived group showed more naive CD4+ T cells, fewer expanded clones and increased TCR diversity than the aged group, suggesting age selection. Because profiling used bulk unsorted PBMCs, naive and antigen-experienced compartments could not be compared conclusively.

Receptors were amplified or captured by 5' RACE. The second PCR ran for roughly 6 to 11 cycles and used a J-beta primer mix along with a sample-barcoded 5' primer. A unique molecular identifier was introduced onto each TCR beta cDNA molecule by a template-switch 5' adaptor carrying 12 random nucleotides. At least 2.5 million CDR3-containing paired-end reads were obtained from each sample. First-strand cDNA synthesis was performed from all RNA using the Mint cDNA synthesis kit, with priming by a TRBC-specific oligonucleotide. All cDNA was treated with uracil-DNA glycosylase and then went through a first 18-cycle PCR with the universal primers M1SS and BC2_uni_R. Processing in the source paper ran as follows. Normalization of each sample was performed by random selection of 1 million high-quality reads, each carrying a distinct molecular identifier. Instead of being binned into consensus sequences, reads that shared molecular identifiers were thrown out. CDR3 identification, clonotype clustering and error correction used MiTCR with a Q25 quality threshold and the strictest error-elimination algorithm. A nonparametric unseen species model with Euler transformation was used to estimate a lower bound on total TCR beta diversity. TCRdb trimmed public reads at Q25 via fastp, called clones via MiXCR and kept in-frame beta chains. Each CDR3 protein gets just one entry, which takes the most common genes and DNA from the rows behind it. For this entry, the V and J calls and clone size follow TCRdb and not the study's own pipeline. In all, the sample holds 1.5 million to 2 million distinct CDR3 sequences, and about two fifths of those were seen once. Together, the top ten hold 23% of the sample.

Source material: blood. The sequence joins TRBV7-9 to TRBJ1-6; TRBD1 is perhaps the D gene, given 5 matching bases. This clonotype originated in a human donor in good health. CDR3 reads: CASSSIRVEDFSPLHF. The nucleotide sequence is TGTGCCAGCAGCTCAATCAGGGTGGAGGATTTTTCACCCCTCCACTTT.